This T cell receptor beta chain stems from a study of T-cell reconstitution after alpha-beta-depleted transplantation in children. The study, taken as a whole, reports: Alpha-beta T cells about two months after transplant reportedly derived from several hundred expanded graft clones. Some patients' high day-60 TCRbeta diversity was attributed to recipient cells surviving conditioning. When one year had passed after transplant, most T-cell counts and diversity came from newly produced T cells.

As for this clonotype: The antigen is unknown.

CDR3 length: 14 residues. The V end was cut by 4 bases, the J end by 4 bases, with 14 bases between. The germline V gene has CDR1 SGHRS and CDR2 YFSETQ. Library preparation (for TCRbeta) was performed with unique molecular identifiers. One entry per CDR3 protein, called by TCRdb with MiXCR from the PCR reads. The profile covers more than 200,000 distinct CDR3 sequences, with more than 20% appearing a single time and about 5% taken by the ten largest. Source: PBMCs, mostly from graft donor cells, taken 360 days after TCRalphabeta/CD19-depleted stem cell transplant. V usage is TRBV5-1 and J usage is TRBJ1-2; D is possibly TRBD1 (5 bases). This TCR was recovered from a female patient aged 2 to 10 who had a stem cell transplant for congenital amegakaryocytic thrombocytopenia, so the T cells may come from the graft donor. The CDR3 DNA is TGCGCCAGCAGCGATCAGGGCAAGGGCTATGGCTACACCTTC. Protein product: CASSDQGKGYGYTF.